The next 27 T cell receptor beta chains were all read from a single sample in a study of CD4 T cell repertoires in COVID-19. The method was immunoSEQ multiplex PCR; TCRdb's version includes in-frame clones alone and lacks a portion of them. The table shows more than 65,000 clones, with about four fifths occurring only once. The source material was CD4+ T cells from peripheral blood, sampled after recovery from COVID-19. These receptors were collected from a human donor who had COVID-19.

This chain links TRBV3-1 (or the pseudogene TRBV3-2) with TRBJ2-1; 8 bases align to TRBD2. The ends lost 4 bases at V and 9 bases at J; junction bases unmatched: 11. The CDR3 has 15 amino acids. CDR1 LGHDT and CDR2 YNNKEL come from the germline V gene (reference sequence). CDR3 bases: TGTGCCAGCAGCCTACGTAGCGGGAAGGGAATTGAGCAGTTCTTC. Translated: CASSLRSGKGIEQFF.

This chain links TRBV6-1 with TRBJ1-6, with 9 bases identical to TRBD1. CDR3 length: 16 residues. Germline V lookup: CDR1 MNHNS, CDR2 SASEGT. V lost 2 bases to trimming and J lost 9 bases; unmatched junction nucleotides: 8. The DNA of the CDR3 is TGTGCCAGCAGTGAATCTGGGACAGGGTACCGTTCACCCCTCCACTTT. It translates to CASSESGTGYRSPLHF.

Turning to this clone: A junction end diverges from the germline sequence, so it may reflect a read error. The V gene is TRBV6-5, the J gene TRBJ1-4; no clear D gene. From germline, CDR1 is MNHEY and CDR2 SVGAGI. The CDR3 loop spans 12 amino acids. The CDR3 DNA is TGTGCCAGCGGTTATTTTAATGAAAAACTGTTTTTT. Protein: CASGYFNEKLFF.

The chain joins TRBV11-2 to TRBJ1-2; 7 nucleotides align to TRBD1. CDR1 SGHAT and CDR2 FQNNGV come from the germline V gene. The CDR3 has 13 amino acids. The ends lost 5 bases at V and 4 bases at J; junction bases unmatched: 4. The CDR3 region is CASSETGIYGYTF. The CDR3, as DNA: TGTGCCAGCAGCGAGACAGGGATCTATGGCTACACCTTC.

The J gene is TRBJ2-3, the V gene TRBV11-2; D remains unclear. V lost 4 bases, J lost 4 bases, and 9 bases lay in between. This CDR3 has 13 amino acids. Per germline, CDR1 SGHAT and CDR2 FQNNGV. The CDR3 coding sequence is TGTGCCAGCAGCTCGAACTACGCAGATACGCAGTATTTT. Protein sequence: CASSSNYADTQYF.

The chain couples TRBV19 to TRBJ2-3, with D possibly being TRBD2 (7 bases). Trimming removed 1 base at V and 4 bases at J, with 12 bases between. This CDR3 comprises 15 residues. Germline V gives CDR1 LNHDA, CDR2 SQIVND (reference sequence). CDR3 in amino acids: CASSIGGGVSDTQYF. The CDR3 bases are TGTGCCAGTAGTATAGGCGGGGGCGTATCAGATACGCAGTATTTT.

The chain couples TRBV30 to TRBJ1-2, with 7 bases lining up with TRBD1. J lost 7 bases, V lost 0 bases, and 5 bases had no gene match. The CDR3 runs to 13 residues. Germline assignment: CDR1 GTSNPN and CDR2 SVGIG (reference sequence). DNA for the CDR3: TGTGCCTGGAGTGTACAGGGGCGAATTGGCTACACCTTC. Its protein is CAWSVQGRIGYTF.

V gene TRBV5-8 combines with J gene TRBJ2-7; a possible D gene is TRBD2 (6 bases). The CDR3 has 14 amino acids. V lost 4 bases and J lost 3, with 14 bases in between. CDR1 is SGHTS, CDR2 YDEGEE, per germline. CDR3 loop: CASSLGVGGYEQYF. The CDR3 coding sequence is TGTGCCAGCAGCCTCGGCGTGGGGGGCTACGAGCAGTACTTC.

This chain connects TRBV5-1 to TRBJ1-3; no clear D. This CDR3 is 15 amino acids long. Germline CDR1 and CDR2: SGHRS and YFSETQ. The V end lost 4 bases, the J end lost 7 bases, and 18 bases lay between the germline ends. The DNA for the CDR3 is TGCGCCAGCAGCCCCTACACCGCCAGTCGGAACACCATATATTTT. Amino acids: CASSPYTASRNTIYF.

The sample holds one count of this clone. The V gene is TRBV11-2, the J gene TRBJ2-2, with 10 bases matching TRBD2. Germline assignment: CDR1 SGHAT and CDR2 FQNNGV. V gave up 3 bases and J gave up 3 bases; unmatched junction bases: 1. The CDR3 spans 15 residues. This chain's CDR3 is CASSFGTSDTGELFF. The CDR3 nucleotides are TGTGCCAGCAGCTTCGGGACTAGCGACACCGGGGAGCTGTTTTTT. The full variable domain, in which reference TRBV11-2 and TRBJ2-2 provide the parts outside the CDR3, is EAGVAQSPRYKIIEKRQSVAFWCNPISGHATLYWYQQILGQGPKLLIQFQNNGVVDDSQLPKDRFSAERLKGVDSTLKIQPAKLEDSAVYLCASSFGTSDTGELFFGEGSRLTVL.

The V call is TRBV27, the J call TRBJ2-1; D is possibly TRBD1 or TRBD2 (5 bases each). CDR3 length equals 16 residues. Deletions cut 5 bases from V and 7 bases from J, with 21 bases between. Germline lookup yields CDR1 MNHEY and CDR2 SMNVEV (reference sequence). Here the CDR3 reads CASSPLGAGLKNEQFF. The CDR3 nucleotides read TGTGCCAGCAGTCCCCTCGGGGCAGGGTTGAAGAATGAGCAGTTCTTC.

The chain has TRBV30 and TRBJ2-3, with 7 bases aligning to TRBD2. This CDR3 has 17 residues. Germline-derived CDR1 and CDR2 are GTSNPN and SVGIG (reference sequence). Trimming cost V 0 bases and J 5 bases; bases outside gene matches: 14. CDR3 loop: CAWSVDYPWRERDTQYF. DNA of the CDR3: TGTGCCTGGAGTGTAGACTATCCCTGGCGGGAGAGAGATACGCAGTATTTT. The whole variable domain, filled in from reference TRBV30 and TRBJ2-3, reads SQTIHQWPATLVQPVGSPLSLECTVEGTSNPNLYWYRQAAGRGLQLLFYSVGIGQISSEVPQNLSASRPQDRQFILSSKKLLLSDSGFYLCAWSVDYPWRERDTQYFGPGTRLTVL.

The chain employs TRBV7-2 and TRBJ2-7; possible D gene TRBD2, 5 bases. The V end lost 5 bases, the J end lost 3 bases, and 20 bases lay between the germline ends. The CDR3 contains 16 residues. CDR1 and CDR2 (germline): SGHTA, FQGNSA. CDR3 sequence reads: CASSQLVKLVVYEQYF. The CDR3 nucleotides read TGTGCCAGCAGCCAACTAGTAAAATTGGTCGTCTACGAGCAGTACTTC.

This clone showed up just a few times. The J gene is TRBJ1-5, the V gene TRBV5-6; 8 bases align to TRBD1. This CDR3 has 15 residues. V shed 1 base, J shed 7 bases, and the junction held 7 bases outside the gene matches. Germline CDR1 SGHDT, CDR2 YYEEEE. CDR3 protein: CASSLRDRPHQPQHF. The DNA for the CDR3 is TGTGCCAGCAGCTTGCGGGACAGGCCACACCAGCCCCAGCATTTT.

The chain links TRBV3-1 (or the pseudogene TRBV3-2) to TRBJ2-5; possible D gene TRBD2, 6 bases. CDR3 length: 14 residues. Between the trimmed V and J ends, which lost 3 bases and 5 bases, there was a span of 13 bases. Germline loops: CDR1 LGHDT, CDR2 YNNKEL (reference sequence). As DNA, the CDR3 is TGTGCCAGCAGCCATCGGGGAGGCACGGAGACCCAGTACTTC. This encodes CASSHRGGTETQYF.

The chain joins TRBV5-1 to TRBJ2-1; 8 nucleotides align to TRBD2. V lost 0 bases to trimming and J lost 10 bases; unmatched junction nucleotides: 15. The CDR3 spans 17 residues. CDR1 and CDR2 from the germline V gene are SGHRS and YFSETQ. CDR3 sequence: CASSLAGSGRGLFEQFF. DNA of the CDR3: TGCGCCAGCAGCTTGGCGGGCAGCGGGAGAGGTTTATTCGAGCAGTTCTTC.

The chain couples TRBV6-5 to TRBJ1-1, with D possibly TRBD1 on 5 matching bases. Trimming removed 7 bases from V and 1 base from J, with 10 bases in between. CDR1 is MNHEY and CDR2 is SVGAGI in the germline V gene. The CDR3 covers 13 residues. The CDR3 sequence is CASTAQGNTEAFF. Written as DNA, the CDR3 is TGTGCCAGCACAGCCCAGGGGAACACTGAAGCTTTCTTT.

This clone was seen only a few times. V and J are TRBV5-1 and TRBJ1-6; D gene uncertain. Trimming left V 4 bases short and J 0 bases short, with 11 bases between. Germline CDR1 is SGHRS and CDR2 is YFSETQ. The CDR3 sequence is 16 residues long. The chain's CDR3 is CASSPSGSSYNSPLHF. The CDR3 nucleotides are TGCGCCAGCAGCCCCTCCGGGAGCTCCTATAATTCACCCCTCCACTTT.

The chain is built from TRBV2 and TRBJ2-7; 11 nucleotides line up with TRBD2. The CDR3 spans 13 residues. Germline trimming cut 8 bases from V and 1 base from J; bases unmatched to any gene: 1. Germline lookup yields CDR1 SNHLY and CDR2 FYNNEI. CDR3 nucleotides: TGTGCCAGCGGGACTAGCGGATCCTACGAGCAGTACTTC. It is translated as CASGTSGSYEQYF.

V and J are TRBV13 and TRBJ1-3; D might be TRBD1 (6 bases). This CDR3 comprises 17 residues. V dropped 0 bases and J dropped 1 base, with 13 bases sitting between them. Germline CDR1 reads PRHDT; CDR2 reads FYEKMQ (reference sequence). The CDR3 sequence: CASSLGVIQGSGNTIYF. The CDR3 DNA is TGTGCCAGCAGCTTAGGCGTAATACAGGGTTCTGGAAACACCATATATTTT.

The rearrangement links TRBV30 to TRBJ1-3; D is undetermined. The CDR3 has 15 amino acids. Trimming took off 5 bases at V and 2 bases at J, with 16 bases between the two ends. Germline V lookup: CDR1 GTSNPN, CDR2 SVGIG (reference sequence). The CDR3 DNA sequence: TGTGCCTGGGCGGAATCCCCGAGAACTGGAAACACCATATATTTT. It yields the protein CAWAESPRTGNTIYF.

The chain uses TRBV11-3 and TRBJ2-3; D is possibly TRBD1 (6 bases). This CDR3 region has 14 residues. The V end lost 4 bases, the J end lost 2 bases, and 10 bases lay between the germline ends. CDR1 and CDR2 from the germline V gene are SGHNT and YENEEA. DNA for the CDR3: TGTGCCAGCAGCTCTCGGACAGTCACAGATACGCAGTATTTT. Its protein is CASSSRTVTDTQYF.

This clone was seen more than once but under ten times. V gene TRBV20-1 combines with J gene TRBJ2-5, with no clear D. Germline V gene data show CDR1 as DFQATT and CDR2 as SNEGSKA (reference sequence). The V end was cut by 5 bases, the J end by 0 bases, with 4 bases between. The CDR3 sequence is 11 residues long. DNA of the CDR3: TGCAGTGCTCAGAACCAAGAGACCCAGTACTTC. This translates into CSAQNQETQYF.

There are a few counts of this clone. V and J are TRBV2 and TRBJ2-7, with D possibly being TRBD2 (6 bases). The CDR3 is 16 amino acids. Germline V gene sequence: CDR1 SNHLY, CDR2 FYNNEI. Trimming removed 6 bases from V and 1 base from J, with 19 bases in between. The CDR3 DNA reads TGTGCCAGCAGCCCTCGAAGACTAGGGCTATCCTACGAGCAGTACTTC. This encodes CASSPRRLGLSYEQYF.

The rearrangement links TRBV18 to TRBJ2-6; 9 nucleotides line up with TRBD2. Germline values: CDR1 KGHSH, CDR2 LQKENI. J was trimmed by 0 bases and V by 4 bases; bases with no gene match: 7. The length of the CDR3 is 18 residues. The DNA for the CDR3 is TGTGCCAGCTCACAAAGCGGGGGGATCCCCTCTGGGGCCAACGTCCTGACTTTC. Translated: CASSQSGGIPSGANVLTF. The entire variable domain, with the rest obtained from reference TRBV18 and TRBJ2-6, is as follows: NAGVMQNPRHLVRRRGQEARLRCSPMKGHSHVYWYRQLPEEGLKFMVYLQKENIIDESGMPKERFSAEFPKEGPSILRIQQVVRGDSAAYFCASSQSGGIPSGANVLTFGAGSRLTVL.

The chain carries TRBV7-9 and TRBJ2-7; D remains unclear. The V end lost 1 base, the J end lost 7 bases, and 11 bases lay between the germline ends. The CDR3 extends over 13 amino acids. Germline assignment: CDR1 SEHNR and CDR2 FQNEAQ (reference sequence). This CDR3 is CASSLVAGREQYF. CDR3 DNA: TGTGCCAGCAGCTTAGTGGCAGGCAGGGAGCAGTACTTC.

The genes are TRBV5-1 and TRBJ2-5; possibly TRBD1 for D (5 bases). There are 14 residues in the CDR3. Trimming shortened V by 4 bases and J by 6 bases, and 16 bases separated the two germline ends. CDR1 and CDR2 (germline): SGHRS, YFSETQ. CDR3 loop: CASSVQQAGQTQYF. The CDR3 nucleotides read TGCGCCAGCAGCGTTCAACAGGCCGGGCAGACCCAGTACTTC. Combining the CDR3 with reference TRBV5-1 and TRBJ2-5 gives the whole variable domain KAGVTQTPRYLIKTRGQQVTLSCSPISGHRSVSWYQQTPGQGLQFLFEYFSETQRNKGNFPGRFSGRQFSNSRSEMNVSTLELGDSALYLCASSVQQAGQTQYFGPGTRLLVL.